This entry is about one TCR beta chain. The target of this receptor is not known. There are no base qualities to consult, and no much larger clone falls within one base. The sample is drawn from a study of Ad26.COV2.S vaccination and SARS-CoV-2 variants (dated by TCRdb to about 2021). At the level of the whole study: Vaccine-arm donors came from COV1001, a multicentre, randomized, double-blind, placebo-controlled phase I-IIa trial of Ad26.COV2.S in healthy adults. Ad26.COV2.S was administered intramuscularly at a dose of 5x10^10 or 1x10^11 viral particles, either as one shot or as two shots given 56 days apart. TCRbeta repertoire sequencing was used to assess the specificity and breadth of SARS-CoV-2-reactive T cell receptors after Ad26.COV2.S vaccination. A total of approximately 30 samples were included in the TCR-sequenced set, comprising roughly 20 Ad26.COV2.S vaccine recipients, 5 placebo recipients and 8 SARS-CoV-2 convalescent individuals. Participants in the trial were split at random into five groups of five each, receiving low-dose or high-dose Ad26.COV2.S once or twice, or else placebo on both occasions. Investigators remained blinded to trial group allocation during experiments and outcome assessment.

The meaning of the sample's treatment or condition label: roughly 20 received Ad26.COV2.S at low or high dose, single or two shots; about five received placebo; per-sample allocation not given. Repertoires of vaccine and placebo recipients were sequenced from samples taken on day 63 after the first injection. Between 29 July and 7 August 2020, Cohort 1b enrolled about two dozen adults aged 18-55 years at one site in Boston, USA. Ad26.COV2.S was a replication-incompetent adenovirus type 26 vector expressing a prefusion-stabilized SARS-CoV-2 spike protein from the original Wuhan strain. From cysteine to phenylalanine, the CDR3 is 13 amino acids long. The retained sequence is limited to the CDR3, 39 bases, with the frame set at the first base. Looking up the germline V gene yields CDR1 ENHRY and CDR2 SYGVKD. V is clipped by 3 bases and J by 3 bases, and the sequence between their germline boundaries is 9 bases long.

Results the study describes overall, beyond this receptor: Spike-specific TCR breadth was higher in Ad26.COV2.S recipients than in placebo recipients (P = 0.0014). Comparable non-spike TCR breadth was observed between vaccine and placebo recipients, consistent with only spike being contained in the vaccine. After vaccination, substantial breadth of spike-specific CD8+ and CD4+ T cell responses was reported. Comparing responses between vaccine doses or regimens was not something the study was powered to do. According to the authors, total T cell responses may have been underestimated by the TCR breadth and depth analyses.

The immunoSEQ Assay was used to sequence TCRbeta CDR3 regions. After extraction, genomic DNA underwent amplification by bias-controlled multiplex PCR, followed by high-throughput sequencing. On the authors' methods: Collapsing and filtering of sequences were performed to quantify the absolute abundance of each unique TCRbeta CDR3 region. Usable DNA was measured by amplifying reference genes present in all nucleated cells, and TCRbeta template counts were normalized to that usable DNA to estimate T cell fraction. Repertoire TCRs were annotated as SARS-CoV-2-specific by exact matching of V gene, CDR3 amino acid sequence and J gene to a known reactive TCR set. The reference SARS-CoV-2 TCR set was derived from MIRA and filtered for enrichment in COVID-19-positive ImmuneCODE repertoires, a step that removed public or cross-reactive TCRs. Using the MIRA antigens, annotated TCRs were further analysed by specific ORF or by position within an ORF. Breadth was defined as the number of annotated unique rearrangements divided by the total number of unique productive rearrangements, and depth was defined as the summed frequency of the annotated unique rearrangements. TCR breadth was compared between groups using two-sided Wilcoxon rank-sum tests. TCRdb carries this immuneACCESS record with in-frame sequences only. Its versions omit some clonotypes, under half of them owing to an unresolved V gene in the studies checked, with the rest unexplained. Clone size and the V and J calls come from that table; the DNA yielded D and trimming. This sample comprises hundreds of thousands of clones, roughly 90% of them detected only once. About 1.5% of the sample comes from the top ten.

The starting material was peripheral blood, obtained in a trial of Ad26.COV2.S vaccine versus placebo. The receptor was isolated from a person aged 18-60 years who received the Ad26.COV2.S COVID-19 vaccine or a placebo. The chain was built from TRBV10-3 and TRBJ2-7; the D gene is perhaps TRBD2, from 5 matching bases. The CDR3 reads CAISDPGLYEQYF. The DNA sequence is given as TGTGCCATCAGTGACCCCGGACTCTACGAGCAGTACTTC.